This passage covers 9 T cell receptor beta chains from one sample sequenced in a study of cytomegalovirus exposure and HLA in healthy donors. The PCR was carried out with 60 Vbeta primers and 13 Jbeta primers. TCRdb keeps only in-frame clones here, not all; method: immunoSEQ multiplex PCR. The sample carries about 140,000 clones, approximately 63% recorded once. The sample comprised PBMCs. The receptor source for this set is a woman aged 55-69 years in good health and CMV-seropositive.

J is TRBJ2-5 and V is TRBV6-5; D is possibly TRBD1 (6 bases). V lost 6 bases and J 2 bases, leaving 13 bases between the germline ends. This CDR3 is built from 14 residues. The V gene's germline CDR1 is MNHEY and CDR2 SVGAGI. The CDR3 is CASSTGTPQETQYF. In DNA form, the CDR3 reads TGTGCCAGCAGCACGGGGACACCTCAAGAGACCCAGTACTTC.

The CDR3 here is CAGAQWLQPNTEAFF. The CDR3 DNA reads as TGTGCCGGAGCCCAGTGGCTCCAACCGAACACTGAAGCTTTCTTT. The V call is TRBV6-1, the J call TRBJ1-1; D gene uncertain. Germline values: CDR1 MNHNS, CDR2 SASEGT. The CDR3 loop spans 15 amino acids. V shed 11 bases and J shed 1 base, with 20 bases lying between them.

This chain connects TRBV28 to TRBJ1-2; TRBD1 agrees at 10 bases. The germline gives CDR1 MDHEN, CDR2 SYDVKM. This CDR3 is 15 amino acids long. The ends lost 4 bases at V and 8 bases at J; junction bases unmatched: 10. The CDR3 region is CASSSGQGDIWGYTF. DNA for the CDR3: TGTGCCAGCAGTTCAGGACAGGGGGATATTTGGGGCTACACCTTC.

The CDR3 here is CASRITGGNTEAFF. For the CDR3, the DNA is TGTGCCAGCAGAATAACAGGGGGGAACACTGAAGCTTTCTTT. The chain links TRBV6-1 to TRBJ1-1; 8 bases fit TRBD1. Germline V CDR1 and CDR2: MNHNS, SASEGT. The CDR3 has 14 amino acids. Trimming took 6 bases from V and 1 from J; bases not matched to a gene: 4.

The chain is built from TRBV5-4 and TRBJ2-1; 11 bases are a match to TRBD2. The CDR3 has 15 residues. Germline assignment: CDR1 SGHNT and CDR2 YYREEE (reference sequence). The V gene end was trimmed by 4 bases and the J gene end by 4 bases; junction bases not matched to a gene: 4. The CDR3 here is CASSIGTSGYNEQFF. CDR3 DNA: TGTGCCAGCAGCATCGGGACTAGCGGATACAATGAGCAGTTCTTC. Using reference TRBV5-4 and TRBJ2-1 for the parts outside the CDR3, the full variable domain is ETGVTQSPTHLIKTRGQQVTLRCSSQSGHNTVSWYQQALGQGPQFIFQYYREEENGRGNFPPRFSGLQFPNYSSELNVNALELDDSALYLCASSIGTSGYNEQFFGPGTRLTVL.

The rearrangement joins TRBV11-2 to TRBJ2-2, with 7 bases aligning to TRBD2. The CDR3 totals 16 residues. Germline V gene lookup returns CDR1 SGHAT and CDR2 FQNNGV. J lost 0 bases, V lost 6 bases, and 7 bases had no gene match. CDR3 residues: CASRRSSGTNTGELFF. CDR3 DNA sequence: TGTGCCAGCAGAAGATCTAGCGGAACGAACACCGGGGAGCTGTTTTTT.

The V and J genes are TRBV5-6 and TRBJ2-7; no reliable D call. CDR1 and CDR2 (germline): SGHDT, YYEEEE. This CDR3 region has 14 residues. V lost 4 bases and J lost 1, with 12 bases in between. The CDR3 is CASSRDTISYEQYF. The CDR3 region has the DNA TGTGCCAGCAGCCGAGACACAATATCCTACGAGCAGTACTTC.

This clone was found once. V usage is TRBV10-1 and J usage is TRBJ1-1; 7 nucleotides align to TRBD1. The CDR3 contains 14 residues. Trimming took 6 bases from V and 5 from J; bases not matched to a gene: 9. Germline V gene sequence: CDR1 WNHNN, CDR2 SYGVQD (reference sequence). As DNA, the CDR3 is TGCGCCAGCAGCCAGACAGGGTCACAGACTGAAGCTTTCTTT. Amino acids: CASSQTGSQTEAFF.

As DNA, the CDR3 is TGCAGCGTGGGACAGGGATGGGAGACCCAGTACTTC. Amino acid sequence: CSVGQGWETQYF. This sequence joins TRBV29-1 and TRBJ2-5, with 9 bases aligning to TRBD1. This CDR3 has 12 residues. The V gene's germline CDR1 is SQVTM and CDR2 ANQGSEA. V was clipped by 6 bases and J by 5 bases; unmatched bases: 4.